This is a list of T cell receptor beta chains from one sample in a study of technical replicates of blood from several donors. Some clones are missing from TCRdb's copy, which holds only in-frame ones; the method was immunoSEQ multiplex PCR. The table includes about 66,000 clones, around nine tenths detected once. Sequenced input: T cells isolated from PBMCs. The receptors come from a human donor in good health. The CDR3 runs from the conserved cysteine through the conserved F or W. The order of the fields is clone size, J gene, D gene, V gene, CDR3 length, CDR3 DNA, CDR3 protein. D genes are given only for firm matches. Size tells how often a clone was seen (once, few, many) or the class of an expanded clone, and some rows leave it out.

clone size: .; J gene: TRBJ1-1; D gene: .; V gene: TRBV5-4; CDR3 length: 16; CDR3 DNA: TGTGCCAGCAGCCAACCAAATACAGGTCCGAACACTGAAGCTTTCTTT; CDR3 protein: CASSQPNTGPNTEAFF
clone size: .; J gene: TRBJ2-7; D gene: .; V gene: TRBV10-3; CDR3 length: 12; CDR3 DNA: TGTGCCATCTCGGCAGGGGTATACGAGCAGTACTTC; CDR3 protein: CAISAGVYEQYF
clone size: .; J gene: TRBJ2-2; D gene: .; V gene: TRBV5-6; CDR3 length: 14; CDR3 DNA: TGTGCCAGCAGCCAAGACTGGAACACCGGGGAGCTGTTTTTT; CDR3 protein: CASSQDWNTGELFF
clone size: .; J gene: TRBJ1-5; D gene: TRBD1; V gene: TRBV28; CDR3 length: 17; CDR3 DNA: TGTGCCAGCATCCGATATGCAGGGACAGTCCTGGACGGGCCCCAGCATTTT; CDR3 protein: CASIRYAGTVLDGPQHF
clone size: once; J gene: TRBJ1-4; D gene: .; V gene: TRBV9; CDR3 length: 12; CDR3 DNA: TGTGCCAGCAGCGATGGCACTGAAAAACTGTTTTTT; CDR3 protein: CASSDGTEKLFF
clone size: once; J gene: TRBJ2-5; D gene: TRBD1; V gene: TRBV6-5; CDR3 length: 12; CDR3 DNA: TGTGCCATAGGGACAGTCCAAGAGACCCAGTACTTC; CDR3 protein: CAIGTVQETQYF
clone size: once; J gene: TRBJ2-1; D gene: TRBD2; V gene: TRBV25-1; CDR3 length: 17; CDR3 DNA: TGTGCCAGCAGTGAATCCCCTCTAGCGGAGTCCTACAATGAGCAGTTCTTC; CDR3 protein: CASSESPLAESYNEQFF
clone size: .; J gene: TRBJ1-5; D gene: TRBD1; V gene: TRBV6-5; CDR3 length: 15; CDR3 DNA: TGTGCCAGCAGTTACGCCGGGACAGGCAATCAGCCCCAGCATTTT; CDR3 protein: CASSYAGTGNQPQHF
clone size: .; J gene: TRBJ2-5; D gene: TRBD2; V gene: TRBV6-5; CDR3 length: 15; CDR3 DNA: TGTGCCAGCAGTTACTACCGGGGGGACCAAGAGACCCAGTACTTC; CDR3 protein: CASSYYRGDQETQYF
clone size: few; J gene: TRBJ1-1; D gene: .; V gene: TRBV30; CDR3 length: 13; CDR3 DNA: TGTGCCTGGAGTCCGAACACGAACACTGAAGCTTTCTTT; CDR3 protein: CAWSPNTNTEAFF
clone size: .; J gene: TRBJ2-7; D gene: TRBD1; V gene: TRBV7-2; CDR3 length: 14; CDR3 DNA: TGTGCCAGCAGCCTTGGGACAGGGTATGGGGAGCAGTACTTC; CDR3 protein: CASSLGTGYGEQYF
clone size: .; J gene: TRBJ2-5; D gene: .; V gene: TRBV11-2; CDR3 length: 15; CDR3 DNA: TGTGCCAGCAGCTTAGAAAGCAGGAACCAAGAGACCCAGTACTTC; CDR3 protein: CASSLESRNQETQYF
clone size: .; J gene: TRBJ2-2; D gene: TRBD1; V gene: TRBV19; CDR3 length: 14; CDR3 DNA: TGTGCCAGTAACCGGGACAGGGCCACCGGGGAGCTGTTTTTT; CDR3 protein: CASNRDRATGELFF
clone size: .; J gene: TRBJ2-2; D gene: TRBD1; V gene: TRBV5-1; CDR3 length: 15; CDR3 DNA: TGCGCCAGCAGGACCGACAGGGGATCTGGCGGGGAGCTGTTTTTT; CDR3 protein: CASRTDRGSGGELFF
clone size: .; J gene: TRBJ1-2; D gene: .; V gene: TRBV19; CDR3 length: 11; CDR3 DNA: TGTGCCAGTAGTTTGGGGCATGGCTACACCTTC; CDR3 protein: CASSLGHGYTF
clone size: .; J gene: TRBJ2-7; D gene: TRBD2; V gene: TRBV18; CDR3 length: 15; CDR3 DNA: TGTGCCAGCTCTCCGGGGGGCCTAGCGGGAAACGAGCAGTACTTC; CDR3 protein: CASSPGGLAGNEQYF
clone size: .; J gene: TRBJ1-2; D gene: .; V gene: TRBV7-9; CDR3 length: 12; CDR3 DNA: TGTGCCAGCAGCTTAGGCGAGCAAGGCTACACCTTC; CDR3 protein: CASSLGEQGYTF
clone size: .; J gene: TRBJ1-5; D gene: TRBD1; V gene: TRBV5-4; CDR3 length: 13; CDR3 DNA: TGTGCCAGCAGCGAGGACAGGGGGCAGCCCCAGCATTTT; CDR3 protein: CASSEDRGQPQHF
clone size: .; J gene: TRBJ1-5; D gene: .; V gene: TRBV5-4; CDR3 length: 15; CDR3 DNA: TGTGCCAGCAGCCTGGGGGAGGGGAGCAATCAGCCCCAGCATTTT; CDR3 protein: CASSLGEGSNQPQHF
clone size: .; J gene: TRBJ2-7; D gene: .; V gene: TRBV9; CDR3 length: 12; CDR3 DNA: TGTGCCAGCAGCGTAGGAGGAGACGAGCAGTACTTC; CDR3 protein: CASSVGGDEQYF
clone size: .; J gene: TRBJ2-7; D gene: .; V gene: TRBV15; CDR3 length: 14; CDR3 DNA: TGTGCCACCAGCCGGCCAGACAGGCCCTACGAGCAGTACTTC; CDR3 protein: CATSRPDRPYEQYF
clone size: .; J gene: TRBJ2-6; D gene: .; V gene: TRBV18; CDR3 length: 16; CDR3 DNA: TGTGCCAGCTCACCTAAGGGGCCGGATGGGGCCAACGTCCTGACTTTC; CDR3 protein: CASSPKGPDGANVLTF
clone size: .; J gene: TRBJ1-2; D gene: .; V gene: TRBV6-1; CDR3 length: 15; CDR3 DNA: TGTGCCAGCAGTGAACTGGAAGGGAGGGCCGATGGCTACACCTTC; CDR3 protein: CASSELEGRADGYTF
clone size: .; J gene: TRBJ1-2; D gene: .; V gene: TRBV7-3; CDR3 length: 14; CDR3 DNA: TGTGCCAGCAGCGAATCGGGCGGGTTCTATGGCTACACCTTC; CDR3 protein: CASSESGGFYGYTF
clone size: .; J gene: TRBJ2-7; D gene: TRBD1; V gene: TRBV9; CDR3 length: 16; CDR3 DNA: TGTGCCAGCAGCGTGGAAGCCGGGACAGCAATCTACGAGCAGTACTTC; CDR3 protein: CASSVEAGTAIYEQYF
clone size: .; J gene: TRBJ2-1; D gene: .; V gene: TRBV19; CDR3 length: 14; CDR3 DNA: TGTGCCACATCGACGACGGGGAGCTACAATGAGCAGTTCTTC; CDR3 protein: CATSTTGSYNEQFF
clone size: .; J gene: TRBJ1-1; D gene: .; V gene: TRBV7-2; CDR3 length: 13; CDR3 DNA: TGTGCCAGCAGCAAGACACCGAACACTGAAGCTTTCTTT; CDR3 protein: CASSKTPNTEAFF
clone size: .; J gene: TRBJ1-2; D gene: .; V gene: TRBV5-6; CDR3 length: 15; CDR3 DNA: TGTGCCAGCAGCTTGGGGCAGGCTCTTAACTATGGCTACACCTTC; CDR3 protein: CASSLGQALNYGYTF
clone size: .; J gene: TRBJ2-6; D gene: .; V gene: TRBV13; CDR3 length: 14; CDR3 DNA: TGTGCCAGCAGCCCAGGAAGTGGGGCCAACGTCCTGACTTTC; CDR3 protein: CASSPGSGANVLTF
clone size: .; J gene: TRBJ1-5; D gene: .; V gene: TRBV4-2; CDR3 length: 17; CDR3 DNA: TGTGCCAGCAGCCAAGACACTTTCATATTAGGCAATCAGCCCCAGCATTTT; CDR3 protein: CASSQDTFILGNQPQHF
clone size: .; J gene: TRBJ1-2; D gene: .; V gene: TRBV30; CDR3 length: 12; CDR3 DNA: TGTGCCTGGAGTGGGGGCCCGAGTGGCTACACCTTC; CDR3 protein: CAWSGGPSGYTF
clone size: once; J gene: TRBJ1-4; D gene: .; V gene: TRBV9; CDR3 length: 15; CDR3 DNA: TGTGCCAGCAGCGTAGGGGGCACAACTAATGAAAAACTGTTTTTT; CDR3 protein: CASSVGGTTNEKLFF
clone size: .; J gene: TRBJ2-3; D gene: TRBD2; V gene: TRBV19; CDR3 length: 15; CDR3 DNA: TGTGCCAGTATGCCGCTAGCGGGAATTCCAGATACGCAGTATTTT; CDR3 protein: CASMPLAGIPDTQYF
clone size: .; J gene: TRBJ2-3; D gene: .; V gene: TRBV20-1; CDR3 length: 11; CDR3 DNA: TGCAGTCGCAGGGGTACAGATACGCAGTATTTT; CDR3 protein: CSRRGTDTQYF
clone size: .; J gene: TRBJ1-4; D gene: TRBD1; V gene: TRBV11-3; CDR3 length: 15; CDR3 DNA: TGTGCCAGCAGCTGGACAGGGTTACTCGGAGAAAAACTGTTTTTT; CDR3 protein: CASSWTGLLGEKLFF
clone size: .; J gene: TRBJ1-1; D gene: .; V gene: TRBV5-6; CDR3 length: 12; CDR3 DNA: TGTGCCAGTACCCAGGGGTACACTGAAGCTTTCTTT; CDR3 protein: CASTQGYTEAFF
clone size: .; J gene: TRBJ2-1; D gene: TRBD2; V gene: TRBV4-1; CDR3 length: 19; CDR3 DNA: TGCGCCAGCAGCCCCCCAGCGGGAGGGATAAGCGGGTCCTACAATGAGCAGTTCTTC; CDR3 protein: CASSPPAGGISGSYNEQFF
clone size: .; J gene: TRBJ1-2; D gene: .; V gene: TRBV6-5; CDR3 length: 14; CDR3 DNA: TGTGCCAGCAGGACTTTCGGGGGAAACTATGGCTACACCTTC; CDR3 protein: CASRTFGGNYGYTF
clone size: .; J gene: TRBJ2-7; D gene: TRBD1; V gene: TRBV6-1; CDR3 length: 13; CDR3 DNA: TGTGCCAGCAGTCACAGGGGCTCCTACGAGCAGTACTTC; CDR3 protein: CASSHRGSYEQYF